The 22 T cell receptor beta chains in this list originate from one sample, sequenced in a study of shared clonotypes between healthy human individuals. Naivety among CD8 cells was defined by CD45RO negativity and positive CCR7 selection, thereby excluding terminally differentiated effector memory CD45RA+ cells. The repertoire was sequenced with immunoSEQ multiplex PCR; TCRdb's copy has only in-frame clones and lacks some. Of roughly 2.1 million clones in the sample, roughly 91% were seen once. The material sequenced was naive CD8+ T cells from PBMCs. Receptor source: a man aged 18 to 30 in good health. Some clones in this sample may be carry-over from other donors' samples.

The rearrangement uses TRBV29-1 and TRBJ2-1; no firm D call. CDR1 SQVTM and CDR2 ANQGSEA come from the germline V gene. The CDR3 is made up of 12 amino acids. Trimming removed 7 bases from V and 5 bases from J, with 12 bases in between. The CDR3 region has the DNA TGCAGCGCCGGGTTGCCCGACAATGAGCAGTTCTTC. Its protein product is CSAGLPDNEQFF.

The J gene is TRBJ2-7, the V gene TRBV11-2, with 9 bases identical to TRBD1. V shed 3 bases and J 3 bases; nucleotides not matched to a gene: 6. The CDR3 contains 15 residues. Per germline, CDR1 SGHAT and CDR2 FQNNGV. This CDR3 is CASSLGTGPLYEQYF. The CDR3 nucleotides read TGTGCCAGCAGCTTGGGGACAGGGCCCCTCTACGAGCAGTACTTC.

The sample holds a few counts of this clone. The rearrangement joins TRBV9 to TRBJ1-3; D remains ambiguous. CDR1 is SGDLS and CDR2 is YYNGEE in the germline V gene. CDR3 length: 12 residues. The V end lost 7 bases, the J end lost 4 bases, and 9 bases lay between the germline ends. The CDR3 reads CASGPWGNTIYF. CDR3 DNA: TGTGCCAGCGGACCATGGGGAAACACCATATATTTT.

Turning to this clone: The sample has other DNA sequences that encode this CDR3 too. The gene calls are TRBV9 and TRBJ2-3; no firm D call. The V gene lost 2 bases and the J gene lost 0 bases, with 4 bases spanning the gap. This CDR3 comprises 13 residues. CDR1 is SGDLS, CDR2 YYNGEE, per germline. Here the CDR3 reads CASSVGSTDTQYF. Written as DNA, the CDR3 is TGTGCCAGCAGCGTGGGGAGCACAGATACGCAGTATTTT.

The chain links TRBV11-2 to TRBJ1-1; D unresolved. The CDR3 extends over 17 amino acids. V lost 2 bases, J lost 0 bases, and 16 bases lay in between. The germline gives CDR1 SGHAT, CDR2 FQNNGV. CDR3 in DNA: TGTGCCAGCAGCTTAAGGAGTCGCGGCAGATTGAACACTGAAGCTTTCTTT. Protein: CASSLRSRGRLNTEAFF.

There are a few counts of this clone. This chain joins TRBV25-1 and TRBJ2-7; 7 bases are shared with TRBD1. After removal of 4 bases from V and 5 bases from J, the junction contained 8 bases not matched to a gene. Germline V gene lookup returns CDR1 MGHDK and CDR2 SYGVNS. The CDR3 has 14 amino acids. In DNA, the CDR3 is TGTGCCAGCAGTGCTTGGGACAGTACCAACGAGCAGTACTTC. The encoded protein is CASSAWDSTNEQYF.

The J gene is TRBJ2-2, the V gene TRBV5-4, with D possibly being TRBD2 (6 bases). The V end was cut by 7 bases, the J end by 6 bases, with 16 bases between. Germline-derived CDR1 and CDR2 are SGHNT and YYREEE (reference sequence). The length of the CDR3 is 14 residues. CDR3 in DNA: TGTGCCAGCGGGGGGACCCGGGCAGCCGGGGAGCTGTTTTTT. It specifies CASGGTRAAGELFF.

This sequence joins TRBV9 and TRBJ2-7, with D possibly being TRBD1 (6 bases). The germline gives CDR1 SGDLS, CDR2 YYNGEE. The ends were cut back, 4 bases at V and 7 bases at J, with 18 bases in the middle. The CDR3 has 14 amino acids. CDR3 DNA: TGTGCCAGCAGCTCCTCCAACAGGGTTGAAGAGCAGTACTTC. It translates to CASSSSNRVEEQYF.

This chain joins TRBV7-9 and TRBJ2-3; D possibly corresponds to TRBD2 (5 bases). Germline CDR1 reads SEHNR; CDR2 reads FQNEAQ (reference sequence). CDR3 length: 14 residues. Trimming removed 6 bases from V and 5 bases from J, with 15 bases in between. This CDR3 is CASRPSLAKDTQYF. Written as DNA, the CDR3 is TGTGCCAGCAGACCGAGCCTAGCAAAAGATACGCAGTATTTT.

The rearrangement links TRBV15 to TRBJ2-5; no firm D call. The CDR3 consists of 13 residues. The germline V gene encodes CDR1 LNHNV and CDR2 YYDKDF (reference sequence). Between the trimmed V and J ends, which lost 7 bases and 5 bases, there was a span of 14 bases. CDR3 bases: TGTGCCACCACCGCCCCGATGGGGGAGACCCAGTACTTC. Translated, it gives CATTAPMGETQYF.

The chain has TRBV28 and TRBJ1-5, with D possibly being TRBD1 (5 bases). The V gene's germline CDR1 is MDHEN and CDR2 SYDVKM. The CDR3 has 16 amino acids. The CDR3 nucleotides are TGTGCTACGTATCCCCAGGGATTGTTTGCCAATCAGCCCCAGCATTTT. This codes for CATYPQGLFANQPQHF.

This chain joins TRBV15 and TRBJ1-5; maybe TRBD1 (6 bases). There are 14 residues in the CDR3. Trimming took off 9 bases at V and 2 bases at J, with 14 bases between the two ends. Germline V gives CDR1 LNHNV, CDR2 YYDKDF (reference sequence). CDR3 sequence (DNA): TGTGCCACGAGGGGGGGAGGAGGCAATCAGCCCCAGCATTTT. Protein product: CATRGGGGNQPQHF.

CDR3 amino acids: CASSSQAGEETQYF. Written as DNA, the CDR3 is TGTGCCAGCAGTTCACAAGCGGGAGAAGAGACCCAGTACTTC. This rearrangement joins TRBV27 to TRBJ2-5, with 8 bases that match TRBD2. The CDR3 covers 14 residues. With V trimmed by 4 bases and J by 3 bases, 4 bases remained unmatched. Germline V gives CDR1 MNHEY, CDR2 SMNVEV (reference sequence).

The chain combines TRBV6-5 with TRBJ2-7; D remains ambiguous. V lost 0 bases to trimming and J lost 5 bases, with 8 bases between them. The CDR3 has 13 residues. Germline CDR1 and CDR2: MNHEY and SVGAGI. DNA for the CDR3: TGTGCCAGCAGTTACTCTCGGGCGGACGAGCAGTACTTC. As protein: CASSYSRADEQYF.

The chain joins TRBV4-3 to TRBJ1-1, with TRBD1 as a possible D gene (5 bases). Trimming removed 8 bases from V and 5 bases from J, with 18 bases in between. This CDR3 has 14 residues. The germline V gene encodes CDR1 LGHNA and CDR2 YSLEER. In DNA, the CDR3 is TGCGCCAGCTCATGGGCAGGGTCTCAAACTGAAGCTTTCTTT. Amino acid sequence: CASSWAGSQTEAFF.

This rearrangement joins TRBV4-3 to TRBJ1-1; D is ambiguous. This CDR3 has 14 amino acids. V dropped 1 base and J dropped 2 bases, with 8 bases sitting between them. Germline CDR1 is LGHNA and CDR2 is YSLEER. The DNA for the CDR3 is TGCGCCAGCAGCCAAGTGCGTGGAAACACTGAAGCTTTCTTT. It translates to CASSQVRGNTEAFF.

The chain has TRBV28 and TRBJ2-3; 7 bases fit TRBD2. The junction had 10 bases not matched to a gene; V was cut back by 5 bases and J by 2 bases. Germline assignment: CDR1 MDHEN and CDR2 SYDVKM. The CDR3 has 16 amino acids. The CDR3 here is CASSTFGGSHTDTQYF. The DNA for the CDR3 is TGTGCCAGCAGTACCTTTGGCGGGAGCCACACAGATACGCAGTATTTT.

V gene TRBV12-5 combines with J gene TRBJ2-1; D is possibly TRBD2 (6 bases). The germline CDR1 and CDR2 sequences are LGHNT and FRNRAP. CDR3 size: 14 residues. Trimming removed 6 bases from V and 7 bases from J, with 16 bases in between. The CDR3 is CASGPGVPLNEQFF. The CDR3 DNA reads TGTGCTAGTGGACCGGGGGTCCCCTTAAATGAGCAGTTCTTC.

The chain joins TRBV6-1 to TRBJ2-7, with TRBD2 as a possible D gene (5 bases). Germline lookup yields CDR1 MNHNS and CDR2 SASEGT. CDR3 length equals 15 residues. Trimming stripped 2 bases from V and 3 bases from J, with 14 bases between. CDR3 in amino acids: CASSESRGEIYEQYF. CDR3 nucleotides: TGTGCCAGCAGTGAATCCCGGGGAGAAATCTACGAGCAGTACTTC.

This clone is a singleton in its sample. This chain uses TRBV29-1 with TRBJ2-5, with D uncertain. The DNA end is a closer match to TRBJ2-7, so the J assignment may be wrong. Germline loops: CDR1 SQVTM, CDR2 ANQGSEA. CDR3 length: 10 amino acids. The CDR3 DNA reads TGCAGCGTTCTGGGATACGAGCAGTACTTC. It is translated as CSVLGYEQYF.

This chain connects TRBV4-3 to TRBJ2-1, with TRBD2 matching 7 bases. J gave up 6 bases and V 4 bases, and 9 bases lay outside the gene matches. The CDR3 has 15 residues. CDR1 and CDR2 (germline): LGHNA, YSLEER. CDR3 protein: CASSPPGEGINEQFF. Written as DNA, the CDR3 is TGCGCCAGCAGCCCCCCCGGGGAGGGGATCAATGAGCAGTTCTTC.

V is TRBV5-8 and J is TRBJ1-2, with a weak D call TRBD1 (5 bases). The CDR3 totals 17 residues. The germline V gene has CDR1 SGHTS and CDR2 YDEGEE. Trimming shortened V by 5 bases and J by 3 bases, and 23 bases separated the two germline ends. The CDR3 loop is CASSSRGRVRWDYGYTF. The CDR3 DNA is TGTGCCAGCAGTTCTAGAGGCAGGGTTCGATGGGACTATGGCTACACCTTC.